This TCR beta chain was recorded in a study of cytomegalovirus exposure and HLA in healthy donors. Overall study findings and caveats: Most CMV-associated TCR beta chains appeared HLA-restricted in a later analysis.

On this clone itself: Its target is not known.

The PCR made use of 60 Vbeta and 13 Jbeta primers. Libraries were prepared by immunoSEQ multiplex PCR; TCRdb keeps only in-frame clonotypes and omits some of them. The sample's table shows under 250,000 clones. V gave up 1 base and J gave up 5 bases; unmatched junction bases: 5. The CDR3 is 14 amino acids. The germline V gene has CDR1 MNHNS and CDR2 SASEGT. V and J are TRBV6-1 and TRBJ2-7; 7 bases are shared with TRBD1. The sequence derives from a girl between 2 and 10 years old in good health and CMV-seropositive. Sequences were obtained from PBMCs. The CDR3 bases are TGTGCCAGCAGTGAAGGTGGAACAGGGGACGAGCAGTACTTC. It translates to CASSEGGTGDEQYF.